This TCR beta chain was sequenced during a study of T cell repertoires in cytomegalovirus infection. Study-wide context: HLA-B-restricted CMV epitopes that are well studied, plus recently identified HLA-C-restricted ones, were used by the study. From public TCR beta signatures came an indication of both CMV infection and matching HLA type. Study findings and constraints: Carriers of CMV and the relevant HLA type were discriminated by public TCR beta frequency.

This CDR3 is 22 amino acids long. V lost 5 bases to trimming and J lost 3 bases; unmatched junction nucleotides: 30. Germline V CDR1 and CDR2: SGHNT, YENEEA. This clonotype was observed a few times. No antigen is known for it. TCRdb recomputed calls from the reads with MiXCR, one row per CDR3 protein. Found here are 370,000 or so distinct CDR3 sequences, about 35% of them singletons; the top ten hold roughly 12%. This sequence was found in a human donor in good health (CMV status not recorded). Some clones in this sample may be carry-over from other donors' samples. The chain carries TRBV11-3 and TRBJ1-1, with 7 bases matching TRBD1. Sample: cultured PBMCs, taken from culture after CMV antigen stimulation. The CDR3 spells CASSQSGQIKPIDREGYTEAFF. Here the CDR3 DNA reads TGTGCCAGCAGCCAGAGTGGGCAGATAAAGCCAATAGACAGGGAAGGGTACACTGAAGCTTTCTTT.